This TCR beta chain was sequenced during a study of CD8+ T cells in alopecia areata. CDR3 length: 15 amino acids. With 3 bases removed from V and 1 base from J, the gap between germline ends came to 12 bases. Germline CDR1 SGHNT, CDR2 YYREEE (reference sequence). TCR sequencing used cDNA made by reverse transcription of extracted RNA. Data came from immunoSEQ multiplex PCR; TCRdb stores just in-frame clones and leaves some out. The sample has roughly 100,000 clones, around 50% seen once. Sequencing was done on a sample of CD4+ T cells sorted from blood. The V and J genes are TRBV5-4 and TRBJ2-3, with a weak D call TRBD2 (5 bases). This TCR derives from a human donor in good health. CDR3: CASSYPGGRTDTQYF. The CDR3 DNA sequence: TGTGCCAGCAGCTACCCTGGCGGGCGCACAGATACGCAGTATTTT.